A selection of T cell receptor beta chains follows, all from one sample in a study of blood T cell repertoires in COVID-19. The method was immunoSEQ multiplex PCR; TCRdb's version includes in-frame clones alone and lacks a portion of them. The table has around 120,000 clones, 69% seen once; the top ten hold about 5.9%. Material: peripheral blood. Receptor source: a man older than 75 with acute or convalescent COVID-19. Both conserved end residues are part of each CDR3. A D gene is named only where the DNA matches it firmly. Not all rows give a size; the values are once, few, many and, for expanded clones, a class.

d_call	v_call	clone_size	j_call	cdr3_aa	cdr3_nt
.	TRBV24-1	.	TRBJ1-5	CATSEGGSYSNQPQHF	TGTGCCACCAGTGAGGGGGGTTCGTATAGCAATCAGCCCCAGCATTTT
.	TRBV27	.	TRBJ1-1	CASSLNRAYTEAFF	TGTGCCAGCAGTTTGAACAGGGCGTACACTGAAGCTTTCTTT
TRBD1	TRBV19	.	TRBJ1-4	CASSQRGQGEKLFF	TGTGCCAGTAGCCAAAGGGGGCAGGGGGAAAAACTGTTTTTT
.	TRBV28	many	TRBJ1-2	CASSSRGGANYGYTF	TGTGCCAGCAGTTCTCGGGGAGGGGCTAACTATGGCTACACCTTC
TRBD1	TRBV6-2/TRBV6-3	.	TRBJ2-2	CASSSTGGGELFF	TGTGCCAGCAGTTCCACAGGGGGCGGGGAGCTGTTTTTT
TRBD2	TRBV27	.	TRBJ2-2	CASSLAGVTGELFF	TGTGCCAGCAGTTTAGCGGGAGTAACCGGGGAGCTGTTTTTT
.	TRBV5-8	.	TRBJ1-3	CASSLYRTSGNTIYF	TGTGCCAGCAGCCTATACAGGACCTCTGGAAACACCATATATTTT
.	TRBV3-1/TRBV3-2	.	TRBJ2-1	CASSGGRIYNEQFF	TGTGCCAGCAGCGGAGGGAGGATCTACAATGAGCAGTTCTTC
.	TRBV14	.	TRBJ2-1	CASSRNTGSPDEQFF	TGTGCCAGCAGCCGGAATACCGGGTCCCCGGATGAGCAGTTCTTC
TRBD1	TRBV11-2	.	TRBJ2-3	CASSTGQGPTDTQYF	TGTGCCAGCAGCACCGGACAGGGTCCAACAGATACGCAGTATTTT
TRBD1	TRBV5-1	.	TRBJ2-5	CASSLGTGGETQYF	TGCGCCAGCAGCCTGGGGACAGGAGGGGAGACCCAGTACTTC
TRBD2	TRBV13	.	TRBJ2-3	CASSPVAGGTDTQYF	TGTGCCAGCAGCCCCGTTGCGGGAGGGACAGATACGCAGTATTTT
.	TRBV20-1	.	TRBJ1-3	CSASSPGSGNTIYF	TGCAGTGCTAGTTCTCCAGGATCTGGAAACACCATATATTTT
.	TRBV6-5	.	TRBJ2-5	CASSLGLFQETQYF	TGTGCCAGCAGCCTTGGACTCTTCCAAGAGACCCAGTACTTC
TRBD1	TRBV10-1	.	TRBJ2-2	CASGTGKTGELFF	TGCGCCAGCGGGACAGGGAAGACCGGGGAGCTGTTTTTT
TRBD1	TRBV11-2	.	TRBJ1-4	CASSLDGRTGFTQLFF	TGTGCCAGCAGCTTAGATGGGAGGACAGGGTTCACCCAACTGTTTTTT
TRBD2	TRBV9	.	TRBJ2-7	CASAGTSHEQYF	TGTGCCAGTGCCGGGACTAGCCACGAGCAGTACTTC
.	TRBV6-5	.	TRBJ1-1	CASMGAKRNTEAFF	TGTGCCAGCATGGGGGCCAAAAGGAACACTGAAGCTTTCTTT
TRBD2	TRBV27	many	TRBJ2-7	CASTRSFGTSGSYEQYF	TGTGCCAGCACTCGAAGCTTCGGGACTAGCGGGAGCTACGAGCAGTACTTC
.	TRBV3-1/TRBV3-2	few	TRBJ1-1	CASSQLRGTTEAFF	TGTGCCAGCAGCCAGTTAAGGGGTACCACTGAAGCTTTCTTT